This T cell receptor beta chain was obtained from a study of blood T cell repertoires in COVID-19. The wider study: From T cells, B-cell-depleted T cells, or PBMCs came the material, which was cDNA or gDNA.

CDR1 SGHRS and CDR2 YFSETQ come from the germline V gene. The V and J ends lost 4 bases and 0 bases respectively, with 18 bases between them. The CDR3 has 17 amino acids. Followed over time, Seattle patients had been enrolled while infection was active. The table came from immunoSEQ multiplex PCR; TCRdb's copy has only in-frame clones and leaves some out. The sample has around 71,000 clones; approximately 80% are singletons. This clonotype was obtained from a man younger than 40 with COVID-19, enrolled during active disease. The rearrangement uses TRBV5-1 and TRBJ2-3, with D maybe TRBD2 (7 bases). Sample: peripheral blood. In DNA, the CDR3 is TGCGCCAGCAGCCCCCGCGGGGCGGGGGCTAGCACAGATACGCAGTATTTT. As protein: CASSPRGAGASTDTQYF.